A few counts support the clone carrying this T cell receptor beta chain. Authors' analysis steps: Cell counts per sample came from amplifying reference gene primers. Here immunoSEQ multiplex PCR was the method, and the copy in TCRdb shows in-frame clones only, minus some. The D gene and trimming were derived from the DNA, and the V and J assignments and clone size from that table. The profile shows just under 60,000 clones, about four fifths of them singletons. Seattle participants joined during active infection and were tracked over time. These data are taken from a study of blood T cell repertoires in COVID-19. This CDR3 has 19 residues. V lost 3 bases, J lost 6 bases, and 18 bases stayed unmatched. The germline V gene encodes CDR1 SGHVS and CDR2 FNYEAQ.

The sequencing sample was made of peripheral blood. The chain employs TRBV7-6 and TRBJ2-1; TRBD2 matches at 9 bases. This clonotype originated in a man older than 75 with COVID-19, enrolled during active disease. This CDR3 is CASSLGGGGGGRSRNEQFF. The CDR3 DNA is TGTGCCAGCAGCTTGGGCGGGGGGGGAGGCGGTAGGTCGCGCAATGAGCAGTTCTTC.